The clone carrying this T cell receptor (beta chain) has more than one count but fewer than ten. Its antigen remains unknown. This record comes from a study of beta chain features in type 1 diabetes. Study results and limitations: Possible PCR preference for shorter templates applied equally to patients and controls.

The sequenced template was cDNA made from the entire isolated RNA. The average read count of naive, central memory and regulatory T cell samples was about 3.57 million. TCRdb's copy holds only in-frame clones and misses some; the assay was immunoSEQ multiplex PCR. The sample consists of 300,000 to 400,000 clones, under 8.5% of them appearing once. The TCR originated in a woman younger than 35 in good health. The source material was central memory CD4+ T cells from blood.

CDR3 sequence reads: CASSLGVGGLGNEQFF. The CDR3, as DNA: TGTGCCAGCAGCTTAGGGGTGGGAGGCTTAGGGAATGAGCAGTTCTTC. The chain has TRBV7-2 and TRBJ2-1; the D gene is possibly TRBD2 (6 bases). CDR1 is SGHTA, CDR2 FQGNSA, per germline. V shed 1 base and J shed 7 bases, with 17 bases lying between them. The CDR3 is made up of 16 amino acids.